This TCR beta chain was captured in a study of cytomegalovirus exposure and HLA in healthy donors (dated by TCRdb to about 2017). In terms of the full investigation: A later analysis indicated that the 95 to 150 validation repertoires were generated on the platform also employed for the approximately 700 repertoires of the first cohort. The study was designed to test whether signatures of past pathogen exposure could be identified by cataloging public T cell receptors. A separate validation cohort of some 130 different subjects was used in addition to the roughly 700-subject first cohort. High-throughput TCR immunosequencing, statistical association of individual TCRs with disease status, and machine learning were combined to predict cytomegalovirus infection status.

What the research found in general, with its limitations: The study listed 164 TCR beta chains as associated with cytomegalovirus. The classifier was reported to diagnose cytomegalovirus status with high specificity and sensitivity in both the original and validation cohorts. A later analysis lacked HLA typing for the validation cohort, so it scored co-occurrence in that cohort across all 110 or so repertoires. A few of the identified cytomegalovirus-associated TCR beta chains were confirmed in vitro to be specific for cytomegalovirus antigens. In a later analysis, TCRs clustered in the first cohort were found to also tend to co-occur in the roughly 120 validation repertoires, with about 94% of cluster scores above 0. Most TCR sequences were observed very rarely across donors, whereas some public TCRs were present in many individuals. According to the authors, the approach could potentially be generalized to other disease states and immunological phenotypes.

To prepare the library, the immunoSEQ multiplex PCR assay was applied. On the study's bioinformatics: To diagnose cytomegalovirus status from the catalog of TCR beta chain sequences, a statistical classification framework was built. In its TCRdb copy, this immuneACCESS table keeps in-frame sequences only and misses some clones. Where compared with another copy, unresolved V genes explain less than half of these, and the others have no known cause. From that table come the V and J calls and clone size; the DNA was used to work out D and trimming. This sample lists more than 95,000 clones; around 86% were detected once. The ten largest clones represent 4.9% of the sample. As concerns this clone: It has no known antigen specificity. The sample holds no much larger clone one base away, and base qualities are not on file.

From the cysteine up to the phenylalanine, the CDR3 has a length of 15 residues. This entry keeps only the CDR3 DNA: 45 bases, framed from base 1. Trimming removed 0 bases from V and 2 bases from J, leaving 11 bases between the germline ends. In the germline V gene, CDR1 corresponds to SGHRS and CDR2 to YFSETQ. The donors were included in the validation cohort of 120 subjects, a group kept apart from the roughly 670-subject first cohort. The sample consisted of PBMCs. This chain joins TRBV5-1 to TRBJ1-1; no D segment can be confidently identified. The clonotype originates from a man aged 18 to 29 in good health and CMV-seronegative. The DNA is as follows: TGCGCCAGCAGCTTGGGGTCCTATAGTAACACTGAAGCTTTCTTT. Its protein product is CASSLGSYSNTEAFF.